The 22 T cell receptor beta chains given below trace back to one sample, sequenced in a study of T cell clonality in common variable immunodeficiency. General study findings and limits: Fewer deletions and N-nucleotide insertions were reportedly seen in common variable immunodeficiency TCR beta sequences.

Their antigens are not known. This table comes from immunoSEQ multiplex PCR, and its TCRdb copy is limited to in-frame clones, with some not included. This sample comprises approximately 38,000 clones, none seen once only. The sample comprised peripheral blood mononuclear cells. The source of these receptors is a human donor with common variable immunodeficiency.

This clone was observed a few times. The read finishes 3 residues shy of the CDR3 end, and the germline J gene is used to complete it. The rearrangement uses TRBV19 and TRBJ1-1; 9 nucleotides agree with TRBD1. The germline V gene encodes CDR1 LNHDA and CDR2 SQIVND (reference sequence). This CDR3 has 15 amino acids. V dropped 3 bases and J dropped 6; count of bases not matched to a gene: 8. CDR3 bases read: TGTGCCAGTAGTATCAGGACAGGGGAAGGCGCTGAA. As protein: CASSIRTGEGAE. The whole CDR3 is CASSIRTGEGAEAFF.

This clone was seen more than once but under ten times. The read halts 3 residues ahead of the CDR3 end, with the missing end drawn from the germline J gene. The chain carries TRBV2 and TRBJ2-7, with 7 bases lining up with TRBD1. The ends lost 5 bases at V and 2 bases at J; junction bases unmatched: 3. The CDR3 runs to 13 residues. In germline, CDR1 is SNHLY, CDR2 FYNNEI. CDR3 bases read: TGTGCCAGCAGTTGGACAGGACCCTACGAG. Translating gives CASSWTGPYE. The full CDR3 is CASSWTGPYEQYF.

A remark on this clone: Read data end 3 residues before the CDR3 end; the end is taken from the germline J gene. The chain carries TRBV5-1 and TRBJ2-1; 8 nucleotides align to TRBD2. V was clipped by 1 base and J by 6 bases; unmatched bases: 9. CDR1 and CDR2 (germline): SGHRS, YFSETQ. CDR3 length: 16 residues. The covered CDR3 bases are TGCGCCAGCAGCTTGACCAGCGGGAGTTCGGGCAATGAG. As protein: CASSLTSGSSGNE. The full CDR3 protein is CASSLTSGSSGNEQFF.

This clone was observed a few times. Sequencing ends 3 residues short of the CDR3 end; the germline J gene provides the rest. This rearrangement joins TRBV11-2 to TRBJ2-7; D call uncertain. Germline assignment: CDR1 SGHAT and CDR2 FQNNGV. The CDR3 sequence is 13 residues long. Between the trimmed V and J ends, which lost 1 base and 2 bases, there was a span of 6 bases. CDR3 DNA (partial): TGTGCCAGCAGCTTAGTTGCGCCCTACGAG. Translating gives CASSLVAPYE. From start to end, the CDR3 is CASSLVAPYEQYF.

This clone was picked up many times. The observed sequence ends 3 residues before the CDR3 terminus, with the missing tail filled in from the germline J gene. The chain combines TRBV5-1 with TRBJ2-1; the D gene is possibly TRBD2 (6 bases). Per the germline V gene, CDR1 is SGHRS and CDR2 is YFSETQ. V was pared by 4 bases and J by 7 bases, with 18 bases between. The CDR3 has 15 amino acids. The CDR3 DNA, read in part, is TGCGCCAGCAGCCCCGCCGGGGGAGTAAATAATGAG. Translating it yields CASSPAGGVNNE. The CDR3 in its entirety is CASSPAGGVNNEQFF.

Comment on this clone: Read coverage stops 3 residues before the CDR3 terminus; the germline J gene supplies the remainder. The genes are TRBV20-1 and TRBJ2-1; D remains ambiguous. The CDR3 runs 17 residues. The germline V and J ends were trimmed by 2 bases and 0 bases, with 17 bases remaining between them. Looked up from germline, CDR1 is DFQATT and CDR2 is SNEGSKA (reference sequence). Partial CDR3 DNA: TGCAGTGCTAGACACAGTCTCCCCCCGAGCTCCTACAATGAG. The encoded protein is CSARHSLPPSSYNE. The full CDR3 reads CSARHSLPPSSYNEQFF.

This clone was counted at least ten times. The DNA ends 3 residues before the CDR3 does, and the rest of the CDR3 is filled in from the germline J gene. This rearrangement joins TRBV7-2 to TRBJ2-7; possibly TRBD1 for D (6 bases). CDR1 is SGHTA and CDR2 is FQGNSA in the germline V gene. The CDR3 contains 14 residues. Deletions cut 4 bases from V and 5 bases from J, with 15 bases between. The CDR3 bases that were read are TGTGCCAGCAGCTCCTCCACAGGGATCGACGAG. This translates into CASSSSTGIDE. The whole CDR3 region reads CASSSSTGIDEQYF.

This clone was seen more than once but under ten times. The sequenced part of the CDR3 DNA is TGTGCCAGCAGCGACCGCGGGACATACAATGAG. The encoded protein is CASSDRGTYNE. The complete CDR3 protein is CASSDRGTYNEQFF. The chain couples TRBV7-6 to TRBJ2-1, with D possibly being TRBD1 or TRBD2 (6 bases each). Sequencing ends 3 residues short of the CDR3 end; the germline J gene provides the rest. This CDR3 is 14 amino acids long. Trimming left V 5 bases short and J 4 bases short, with 12 bases between. Germline CDR1 SGHVS, CDR2 FNYEAQ.

This clone was picked up many times. Read coverage stops 3 residues before the CDR3 terminus; the germline J gene supplies the remainder. V gene TRBV20-1 combines with J gene TRBJ1-1; 9 nucleotides line up with TRBD1. The CDR3 is made up of 15 amino acids. The V and J ends lost 1 base and 6 bases, in that order; junction bases with no gene match: 9. Germline loops: CDR1 DFQATT, CDR2 SNEGSKA (reference sequence). The DNA read from the CDR3 is TGCAGTGCTAGAGGGTTCGGACAGGGGCGCGCTGAA. It translates to CSARGFGQGRAE. The CDR3 as a whole reads CSARGFGQGRAEAFF.

This clone was recorded at least ten times. The sequenced fragment ends 3 residues before the CDR3 boundary, so the rest is inferred from the germline J gene. The genes are TRBV29-1 and TRBJ2-5, with 9 nucleotides matching TRBD2. The germline CDR1 and CDR2 sequences are SQVTM and ANQGSEA. The CDR3 is 14 amino acids. V gave up 4 bases and J gave up 4 bases; unmatched junction bases: 7. The DNA read from the CDR3 is TGCAGCGTTGGGATCGCGGGAGGGCCAGAGACC. Encoded protein: CSVGIAGGPET. The complete CDR3 protein is CSVGIAGGPETQYF.

As concerns this clone: The DNA ends 3 residues before the CDR3 does, and the rest of the CDR3 is filled in from the germline J gene. This rearrangement joins TRBV2 to TRBJ2-7, with D perhaps assigned TRBD1 or TRBD2 (6 bases each). Germline CDR1 is SNHLY and CDR2 is FYNNEI. This CDR3 contains 13 residues. V was trimmed by 5 bases and J by 4 bases, leaving 12 bases between them. Partial CDR3 DNA: TGTGCCAGCAGTCGCGGGACAAATTACGAG. It yields the protein CASSRGTNYE. The whole CDR3 reads CASSRGTNYEQYF.

Details on this clone: The read stops 3 residues short of the end of the CDR3; the missing end is completed from the germline J gene. V is TRBV20-1 and J is TRBJ1-6; D might be TRBD1 (5 bases). This CDR3 contains 14 residues. Germline V gene sequence: CDR1 DFQATT, CDR2 SNEGSKA (reference sequence). The ends were cut back, 3 bases at V and 7 bases at J, with 13 bases in the middle. CDR3 DNA (partial): TGCAGTGCTAGTCAAGGGGAGAGCAATTCACCC. Translated, it gives CSASQGESNSP. The complete CDR3 protein is CSASQGESNSPLHF.

This clone was seen many times. Here the CDR3 reads CASSLEGGPPLHF. Incomplete CDR3 DNA: TGCGCCAGCAGCTTGGAAGGAGGGCCTCCC. The genes are TRBV5-1 and TRBJ1-6; D is uncertain. The read finishes 3 residues shy of the CDR3 end, and the germline J gene is used to complete it. Germline V gene data show CDR1 as SGHRS and CDR2 as YFSETQ. This CDR3 contains 13 residues.

This clone showed up just a few times. The read falls 3 residues short of the CDR3 end, and the missing part is taken from the germline J gene. The rearrangement links TRBV6-2 or TRBV6-3 to TRBJ2-1; 7 bases are a match to TRBD2. From germline, CDR1 is MNHEY and CDR2 SVGEGT. Unmatched junction bases numbered 7, after V lost 3 bases and J lost 5 bases. The CDR3 sequence is 15 residues long. The DNA read from the CDR3 is TGTGCCAGCAGTTATAAATGGAGCGGGAACAATGAG. Translation gives CASSYKWSGNNE. The entire CDR3 sequence reads CASSYKWSGNNEQFF.

At least ten counts were recorded for this clone. Sequencing ends 3 residues short of the CDR3 end; the germline J gene provides the rest. The rearrangement uses TRBV18 and TRBJ2-5; D may be TRBD1 (6 bases). There are 15 residues in the CDR3. With 4 bases removed from V and 2 bases from J, the gap between germline ends came to 14 bases. Germline V gene sequence: CDR1 KGHSH, CDR2 LQKENI. CDR3 bases read: TGTGCCAGCTCACTACAGCAGGGGCAACAAGAGACC. Residues: CASSLQQGQQET. The full CDR3 sequence reads CASSLQQGQQETQYF.

This clone showed up many times. The sequenced CDR3 bases are TGTGCCAGCTCAGCAGAGGGGAGGACTGAA. Translation: CASSAEGRTE. The entire CDR3 sequence reads CASSAEGRTEAFF. The rearrangement uses TRBV18 and TRBJ1-1; D possibly corresponds to TRBD1 (5 bases). The CDR3 goes on 3 residues after the read ends, and that part is filled in from the germline J gene. Trimming pared 5 bases from V and 5 bases from J, leaving 12 bases between. In germline, CDR1 is KGHSH, CDR2 LQKENI. This CDR3 has 13 amino acids.

A few counts support this clone. The sequenced fragment ends 3 residues before the CDR3 boundary, so the rest is inferred from the germline J gene. The chain links TRBV6-2 or TRBV6-3 to TRBJ2-3; tentative D call: TRBD2 (6 bases). V was clipped by 7 bases and J by 5 bases, with 22 bases between them. Germline V gene data show CDR1 as MNHEY and CDR2 as SVGEGT. The CDR3 runs to 16 residues. The sequenced CDR3 bases are TGTGCCAGCAATCGTATCAGGGACTCAGAGAGAGATACG. Encoded protein: CASNRIRDSERDT. The entire CDR3 reads CASNRIRDSERDTQYF.

This clone was seen ten or more times. The read halts 3 residues ahead of the CDR3 end, with the missing end drawn from the germline J gene. This chain connects TRBV5-4 to TRBJ1-3; D remains unclear. This CDR3 is 13 amino acids long. V was pared by 3 bases and J by 4 bases, with 8 bases between. The germline V gene has CDR1 SGHNT and CDR2 YYREEE (reference sequence). This CDR3 is CASSSTRGNTIYF. CDR3 DNA, as far as it was read: TGTGCCAGCAGCTCCACCAGGGGAAACACC.

This clone was recorded many times. From the germline J gene comes the end of the CDR3, since the read stops 3 residues before it. The chain has TRBV5-4 and TRBJ2-7; TRBD1 agrees at 9 bases. The CDR3 is made up of 15 amino acids. Germline CDR1 SGHNT, CDR2 YYREEE (reference sequence). V was pared by 4 bases and J by 3 bases, with 8 bases of the junction left unmatched. The CDR3 sequence is CASSHLGTGFYEQYF. The part of the CDR3 DNA that was read is TGTGCCAGCAGCCATTTGGGGACAGGGTTCTACGAG.

This clone was counted at least ten times. The CDR3 end lies 3 residues beyond the end of the read and is filled in from the germline J gene. The rearrangement joins TRBV30 to TRBJ2-3; TRBD2 aligns across 8 bases. Germline values: CDR1 GTSNPN, CDR2 SVGIG (reference sequence). The CDR3 sequence is 13 residues long. After removal of 4 bases from V and 2 bases from J, the junction contained 2 bases not matched to a gene. The CDR3 reads CAWTAGATDTQYF. The CDR3 bases that were read are TGTGCCTGGACAGCGGGGGCCACAGATACG.

This clone was detected only a few times. The chain's CDR3 is CASKAGRNTGELFF. Incomplete CDR3 DNA: TGTGCCAGTAAAGCAGGGAGGAACACCGGGGAG. The rearrangement joins TRBV19 to TRBJ2-2; D might be TRBD1 or TRBD2, each matching 5 bases. The read is 3 residues too short to cover the CDR3 end, so that end is filled in from the germline J gene. The germline CDR1 and CDR2 sequences are LNHDA and SQIVND (reference sequence). Trimming left V 7 bases short and J 1 base short, with 10 bases between. This CDR3 has 14 amino acids.

This clone has more than one count but fewer than ten. The read stops 3 residues short of the end of the CDR3; the missing end is completed from the germline J gene. V is TRBV19 and J is TRBJ1-5; possibly TRBD1 for D (6 bases). V was cut by 3 bases and J by 0 bases, with 21 bases left in between. CDR1 and CDR2 (germline): LNHDA, SQIVND (reference sequence). CDR3 length equals 19 residues. This CDR3 reads CASSIPQTGGIYSNQPQHF. Partial CDR3 DNA: TGTGCCAGTAGTATTCCTCAGACAGGAGGGATTTATAGCAATCAGCCC.